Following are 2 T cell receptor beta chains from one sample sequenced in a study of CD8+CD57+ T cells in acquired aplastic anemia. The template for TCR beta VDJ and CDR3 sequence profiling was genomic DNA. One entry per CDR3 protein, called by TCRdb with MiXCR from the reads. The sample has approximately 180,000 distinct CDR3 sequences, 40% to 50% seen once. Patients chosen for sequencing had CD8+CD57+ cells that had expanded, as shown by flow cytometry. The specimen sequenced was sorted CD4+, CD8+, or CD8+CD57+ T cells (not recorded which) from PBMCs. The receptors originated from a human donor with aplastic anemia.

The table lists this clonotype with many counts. The CDR3 loop reads CASSESRSNTEAFF. Written as DNA, the CDR3 is TGTGCCAGCAGTGAATCGAGGTCGAACACTGAAGCTTTCTTT. The chain uses TRBV6-1 and TRBJ1-1; D gene ambiguous. V dropped 2 bases and J dropped 1 base, with 8 bases sitting between them. Germline V gives CDR1 MNHNS, CDR2 SASEGT. The CDR3 covers 14 residues.

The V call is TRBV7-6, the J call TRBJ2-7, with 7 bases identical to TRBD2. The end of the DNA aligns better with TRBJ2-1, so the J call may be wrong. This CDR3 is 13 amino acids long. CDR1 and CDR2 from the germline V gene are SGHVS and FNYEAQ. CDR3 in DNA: TGTGCCAGCAGTCTACTAGCGTCTGGAGAGCAGTTCTTC. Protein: CASSLLASGEQFF.